This record covers a single TCR beta chain. What it recognizes is unknown. The data belong to a study of shared clonotypes between healthy human individuals. Study background: Per-donor plates numbered three CD4 naive, three CD4 memory, two CD8 naive and one CD8 memory. Study conclusions and caveats: The study found lower generation probabilities in non-shared clonotypes than in those shared by all four donors.

Produced via immunoSEQ multiplex PCR; TCRdb's table is partial and in-frame only. This table holds approximately 2,000,000 clones, approximately 90% found once. Germline-derived CDR1 and CDR2 are LNHDA and SQIVND (reference sequence). The CDR3 spans 13 residues. Donors had no recently reported acute infections or vaccinations and were HIV-negative. The receptor's source is a man younger than 35 in good health. Some clones in this sample may be carry-over from other donors' samples. The chain is built from TRBV19 and TRBJ2-7, with TRBD2 identical over 7 bases. Sequencing input: naive CD4+ T cells from PBMCs. Subset noted: CD45RA+ positively selected. CDR3 in DNA: TGTGGCACAAAAGGGCGGGGGTCCTACGAGCAGTACTTC. Amino acids: CGTKGRGSYEQYF.